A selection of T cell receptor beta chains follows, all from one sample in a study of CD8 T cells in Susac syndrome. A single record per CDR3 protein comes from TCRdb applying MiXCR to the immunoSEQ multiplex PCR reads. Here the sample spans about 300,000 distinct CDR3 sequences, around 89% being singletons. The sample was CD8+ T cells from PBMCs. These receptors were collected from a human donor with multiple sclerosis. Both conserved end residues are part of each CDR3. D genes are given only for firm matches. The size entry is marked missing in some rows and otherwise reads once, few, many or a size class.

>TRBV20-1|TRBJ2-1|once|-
CSAQGTEAYNEQFF
TGCAGTGCTCAGGGGACGGAGGCCTACAATGAGCAGTTCTTC
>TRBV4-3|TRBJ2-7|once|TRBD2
CASSQGASGGDEQYF
TGCGCCAGCAGCCAAGGTGCTAGCGGGGGGGACGAGCAGTACTTC
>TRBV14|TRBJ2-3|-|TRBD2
CASSQGTSGEMYTQYF
TGTGCCAGCAGCCAAGGGACTAGCGGGGAGATGTATACGCAGTATTTT
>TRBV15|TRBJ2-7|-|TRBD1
CATSMGQDLPYEQYF
TGTGCCACCAGCATGGGACAGGATCTCCCCTACGAGCAGTACTTC
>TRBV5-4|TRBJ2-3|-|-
CASSLSGGVTDTQYF
TGTGCCAGCAGCTTGTCCGGCGGGGTCACAGATACGCAGTATTTT
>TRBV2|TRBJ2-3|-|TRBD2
CASRGREGVYTDTQYF
TGTGCCAGCAGGGGGCGGGAGGGGGTTTACACAGATACGCAGTATTTT
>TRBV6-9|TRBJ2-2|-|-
CASRHNRAAGTGELFF
TGTGCCAGCAGACACAACAGGGCTGCTGGCACCGGGGAGCTGTTTTTT
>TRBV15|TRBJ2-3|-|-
CATSRVQGSGGDTQYF
TGTGCCACCAGCAGAGTCCAGGGGTCAGGAGGAGATACGCAGTATTTT
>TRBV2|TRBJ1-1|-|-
CASSEGRSAYAEAFF
TGTGCCAGCAGTGAGGGCAGATCGGCATACGCTGAAGCTTTCTTT
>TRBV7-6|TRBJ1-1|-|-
CASSFPPGTNTEAFF
TGTGCCAGCAGCTTTCCGCCAGGGACTAACACTGAAGCTTTCTTT
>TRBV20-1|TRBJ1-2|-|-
CSARVEGGYGYTF
TGCAGTGCTAGGGTCGAGGGCGGCTATGGCTACACCTTC
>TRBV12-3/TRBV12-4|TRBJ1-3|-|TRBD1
CASSPHGTGPGNTIYF
TGTGCCAGCAGTCCCCACGGGACAGGGCCTGGAAACACCATATATTTT
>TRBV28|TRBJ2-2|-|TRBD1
CASSPRTGSTGELFF
TGTGCCAGCAGTCCGAGGACAGGGAGCACCGGGGAGCTGTTTTTT
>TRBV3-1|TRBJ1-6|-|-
CASSLASRESPLHF
TGTGCCAGCAGCCTAGCCTCTCGCGAGTCACCCCTCCACTTT
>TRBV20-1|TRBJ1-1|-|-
CSAQNSDRTFEAFF
TGCAGTGCCCAGAACTCTGACAGAACTTTTGAAGCTTTCTTT
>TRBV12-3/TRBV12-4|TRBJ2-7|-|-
CASSLASIHEQYF
TGTGCCAGCAGTTTAGCCTCTATTCACGAGCAGTACTTC
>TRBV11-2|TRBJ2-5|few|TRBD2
CASSLATGTSQETQYF
TGTGCCAGCAGCTTAGCCACAGGGACTAGCCAAGAGACCCAGTACTTC
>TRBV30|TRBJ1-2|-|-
CAWSVPYGYTF
TGTGCCTGGAGTGTACCCTATGGCTACACCTTC
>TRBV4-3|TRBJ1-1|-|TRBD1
CASSPYLGQEGTEAFF
TGCGCCAGCAGCCCATACCTAGGACAGGAGGGCACTGAAGCTTTCTTT
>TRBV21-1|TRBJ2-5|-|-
CASLPMGRGETQYF
TGTGCCAGCCTCCCTATGGGAAGGGGAGAGACCCAGTACTTC
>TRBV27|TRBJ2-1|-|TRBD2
CASSLSTSGHNEQFF
TGTGCCAGCAGTTTATCAACTAGCGGGCACAATGAGCAGTTCTTC
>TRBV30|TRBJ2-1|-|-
CAWSVGSSSYNEQFF
TGTGCCTGGAGTGTTGGATCGAGCTCCTACAATGAGCAGTTCTTC